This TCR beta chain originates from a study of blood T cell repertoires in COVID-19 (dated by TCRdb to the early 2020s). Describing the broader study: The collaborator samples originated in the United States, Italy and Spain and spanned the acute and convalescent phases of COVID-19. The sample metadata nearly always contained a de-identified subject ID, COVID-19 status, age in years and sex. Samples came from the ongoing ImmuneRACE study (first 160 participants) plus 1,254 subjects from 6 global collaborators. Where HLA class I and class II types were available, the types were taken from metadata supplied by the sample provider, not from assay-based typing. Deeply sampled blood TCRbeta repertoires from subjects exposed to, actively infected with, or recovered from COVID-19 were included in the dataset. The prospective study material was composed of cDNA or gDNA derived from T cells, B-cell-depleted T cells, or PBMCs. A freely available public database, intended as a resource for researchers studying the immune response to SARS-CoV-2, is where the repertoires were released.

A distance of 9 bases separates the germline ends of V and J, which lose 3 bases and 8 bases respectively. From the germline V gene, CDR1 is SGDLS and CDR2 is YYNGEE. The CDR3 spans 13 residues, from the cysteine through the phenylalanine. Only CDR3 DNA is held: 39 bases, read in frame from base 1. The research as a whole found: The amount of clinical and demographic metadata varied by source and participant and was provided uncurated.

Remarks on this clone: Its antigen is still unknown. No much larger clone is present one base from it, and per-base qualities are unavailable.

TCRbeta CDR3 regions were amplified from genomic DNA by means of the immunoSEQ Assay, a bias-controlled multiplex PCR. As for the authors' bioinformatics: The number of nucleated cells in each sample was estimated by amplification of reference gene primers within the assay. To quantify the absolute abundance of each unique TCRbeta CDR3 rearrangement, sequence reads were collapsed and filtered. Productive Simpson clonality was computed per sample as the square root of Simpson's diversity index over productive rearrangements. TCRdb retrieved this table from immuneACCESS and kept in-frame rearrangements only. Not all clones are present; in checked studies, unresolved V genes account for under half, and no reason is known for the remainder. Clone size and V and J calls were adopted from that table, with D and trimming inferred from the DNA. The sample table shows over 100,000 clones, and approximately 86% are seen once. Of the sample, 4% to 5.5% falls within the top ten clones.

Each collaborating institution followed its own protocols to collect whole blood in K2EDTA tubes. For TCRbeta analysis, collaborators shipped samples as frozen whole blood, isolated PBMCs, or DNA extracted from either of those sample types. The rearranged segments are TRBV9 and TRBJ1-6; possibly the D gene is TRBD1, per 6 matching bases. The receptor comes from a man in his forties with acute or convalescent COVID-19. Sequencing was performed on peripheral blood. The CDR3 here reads CASSGGGYSPLHF. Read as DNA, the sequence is TGTGCCAGCAGCGGGGGGGGCTATTCACCCCTCCACTTT.